These 18 T cell receptor beta chains were sequenced from one sample in a study of PD-L1 blockade in urothelial cancer. The protocol was immunoSEQ multiplex PCR, while the TCRdb copy is restricted to in-frame clones and leaves out a portion. The table shows under 150,000 clones, with around 88% occurring only once. Specified time point: peripheral blood 6 weeks after treatment start. Sequenced material: PBMCs, taken around atezolizumab (anti-PD-L1) treatment. The receptors originated from a man in his fifties or sixties with urothelial cancer.

The CDR3 nucleotides read TGTGCCAGCAGCCCGTCCTCTGATTTCCGGGACACTGAAGCTTTCTTT. It translates to CASSPSSDFRDTEAFF. V and J are TRBV4-2 and TRBJ1-1; no reliable D call. Germline assignment: CDR1 LGHNA and CDR2 YNFKEQ. The CDR3 covers 16 residues. V lost 4 bases and J lost 3, with 18 bases in between.

The chain uses TRBV4-1 and TRBJ2-3; TRBD1 matches 8 bases. CDR3 length: 16 amino acids. Germline values: CDR1 MGHRA, CDR2 YSYEKL. V lost 4 bases and J lost 1; bases outside the gene matches: 7. The CDR3 nucleotides are TGCGCCAGCAGCCTCCACGGACAGGGCGGCACAGATACGCAGTATTTT. This encodes CASSLHGQGGTDTQYF.

V gene TRBV10-2 combines with J gene TRBJ2-3; D uncertain. The CDR3 sequence is 14 residues long. Germline CDR1 WSHSY, CDR2 SAAADI. Trimming took 5 bases from V and 0 from J, leaving 9 bases between them. CDR3: CASSSQLSTDTQYF. The CDR3 bases are TGCGCCAGCAGTTCCCAACTAAGCACAGATACGCAGTATTTT.

CDR3 loop: CASSPRTELTEAFF. The CDR3 nucleotides read TGTGCCAGCAGCCCGAGGACAGAGCTCACTGAAGCTTTCTTT. V is TRBV5-5 and J is TRBJ1-1, with D possibly being TRBD1 (6 bases). This CDR3 region has 14 residues. V was cut by 4 bases and J by 4 bases, with 14 bases left in between. Per the germline V gene, CDR1 is SGHKS and CDR2 is YYEKEE (reference sequence).

The chain links TRBV27 to TRBJ2-7; 10 nucleotides line up with TRBD2. CDR3 size: 16 residues. Germline V lookup: CDR1 MNHEY, CDR2 SMNVEV (reference sequence). The junction had 9 bases not matched to a gene; V was cut back by 4 bases and J by 3 bases. The CDR3, as DNA: TGTGCCAGCAGTTCCTCTAGCGGGAGTACGCTCTACGAGCAGTACTTC. It yields the protein CASSSSSGSTLYEQYF.

The chain has TRBV5-6 and TRBJ2-7; 10 bases fit TRBD1. J gave up 3 bases and V 4 bases, and 10 bases lay outside the gene matches. This CDR3 is built from 16 residues. Per germline, CDR1 SGHDT and CDR2 YYEEEE. The CDR3 DNA follows: TGTGCCAGCAGCAGAACCGGGACAGGGGCCTTCTACGAGCAGTACTTC. It encodes CASSRTGTGAFYEQYF.

About this clone: One end of the junction does not line up with germline, which may come from a read error. CDR3 region: CASSEGVAGGPWVF. The CDR3 DNA follows: TGTGCCAGCAGTGAAGGAGTAGCGGGGGGGCCATGGGTCTTC. This chain links TRBV2 with TRBJ2-1, with 11 bases identical to TRBD2. The germline V gene has CDR1 SNHLY and CDR2 FYNNEI. CDR3 length equals 14 residues.

This rearrangement joins TRBV4-2 to TRBJ2-5; 8 bases map to TRBD2. This CDR3 has 14 amino acids. Germline V CDR1 and CDR2: LGHNA, YNFKEQ. The J segment lost 4 bases and the V segment lost 6 bases, leaving 7 bases of the junction unmatched. For the CDR3, the DNA is TGTGCCAGCAGTGCGGGACTAGGAGGAGAGACCCAGTACTTC. It yields the protein CASSAGLGGETQYF.

The chain employs TRBV4-2 and TRBJ1-5; no clear D gene. V gave up 0 bases and J gave up 7 bases, with 13 bases separating them. Germline lookup yields CDR1 LGHNA and CDR2 YNFKEQ. The CDR3 spans 15 residues. CDR3 bases: TGTGCCAGCAGCCAAGATTCCCAGCGGGCACAGCCCCAGCATTTT. Amino acid sequence: CASSQDSQRAQPQHF.

V and J are TRBV11-3 and TRBJ1-1, with no clear D. This CDR3 comprises 15 residues. Germline assignment: CDR1 SGHNT and CDR2 YENEEA. V shed 2 bases and J shed 6 bases, with 16 bases lying between them. CDR3: CASSLLAAGSPEAFF. CDR3 nucleotide sequence: TGTGCCAGCAGCTTATTAGCGGCCGGCTCCCCTGAAGCTTTCTTT.

The genes are TRBV28 and TRBJ2-2, with D possibly being TRBD2 (6 bases). The germline CDR1 and CDR2 sequences are MDHEN and SYDVKM. Trimming pared 3 bases from V and 0 bases from J, leaving 17 bases between. This CDR3 spans 18 amino acids. CDR3 amino acids: CASSFGVAVYTNTGELFF. The CDR3 bases are TGTGCCAGCAGTTTCGGGGTAGCGGTTTACACGAACACCGGGGAGCTGTTTTTT.

The V call is TRBV7-3, the J call TRBJ2-1, with D uncertain. The CDR3 runs 14 residues. With 1 base removed from V and 6 bases from J, the gap between germline ends came to 10 bases. Germline V CDR1 and CDR2: SGHTA, FQGTGA. The CDR3 protein is CASSLIQNLNEQFF. The CDR3 DNA reads TGTGCCAGCAGCTTAATTCAGAACCTCAATGAGCAGTTCTTC.

The DNA for the CDR3 is TGTGCCAGCAGTTGGGGGACCCTGGATGGAGGGGATGGCTACACCTTC. It specifies CASSWGTLDGGDGYTF. The V and J genes are TRBV28 and TRBJ1-2; D may be TRBD1 (5 bases). The germline gives CDR1 MDHEN, CDR2 SYDVKM. Trimming took 4 bases from V and 6 from J, leaving 21 bases between them. The CDR3 totals 16 residues.

The V and J genes are TRBV9 and TRBJ2-2; 7 bases fit TRBD1. Germline loops: CDR1 SGDLS, CDR2 YYNGEE. Germline trimming cut 4 bases from V and 2 bases from J; bases unmatched to any gene: 8. The CDR3 sequence is 16 residues long. This chain's CDR3 is CASSQNRGTNTGELFF. The CDR3 coding sequence is TGTGCCAGCAGCCAGAACAGGGGAACTAACACCGGGGAGCTGTTTTTT.

J is TRBJ2-2 and V is TRBV19, with 9 bases matching TRBD1. CDR1 is LNHDA and CDR2 is SQIVND in the germline V gene (reference sequence). The trim removed 3 bases at V and 5 bases at J, leaving 7 bases unmatched. This CDR3 region has 16 residues. CDR3 sequence reads: CASSMRGQGLTGELFF. The CDR3 DNA is TGTGCCAGTAGTATGCGGGGACAGGGTTTAACCGGGGAGCTGTTTTTT. Full variable domain (remainder filled in from reference TRBV19 and TRBJ2-2): DGGITQSPKYLFRKEGQNVTLSCEQNLNHDAMYWYRQDPGQGLRLIYYSQIVNDFQKGDIAEGYSVSREKKESFPLTVTSAQKNPTAFYLCASSMRGQGLTGELFFGEGSRLTVL.

The CDR3 DNA reads TGTGCCAGCTCGGAAGCGACTAATGAAAAACTGTTTTTT. It translates to CASSEATNEKLFF. This chain joins TRBV7-9 and TRBJ1-4; D gene uncertain. The CDR3 totals 13 residues. Germline V gives CDR1 SEHNR, CDR2 FQNEAQ (reference sequence). Between the trimmed V and J ends, which lost 8 bases and 2 bases, there was a span of 9 bases.

V usage is TRBV18 and J usage is TRBJ2-1, with no clear D. CDR3 length: 14 residues. The V gene lost 0 bases and the J gene lost 10 bases, with 13 bases spanning the gap. Germline CDR1 is KGHSH and CDR2 is LQKENI. For the CDR3, the DNA is TGTGCCAGCTCACCACCGGGCAGTCACCGGGAGCAGTTCTTC. Its protein is CASSPPGSHREQFF.

The V gene is TRBV6-5, the J gene TRBJ2-7, with a tentative D call TRBD2 (6 bases). The V and J ends lost 5 bases and 4 bases respectively, with 18 bases between them. CDR3 length equals 15 residues. The germline CDR1 and CDR2 sequences are MNHEY and SVGAGI. This CDR3 is CASSTRRGGRYEQYF. The CDR3 nucleotides are TGTGCCAGCAGTACCCGGCGGGGCGGTAGGTACGAGCAGTACTTC.